Shown below are 30 T cell receptor beta chains from a single sample sequenced in a study of control samples from healthy donors and cancer patients. Clones were read by immunoSEQ multiplex PCR, and TCRdb kept only the in-frame ones, dropping some. The sample lists approximately 220,000 clones, 85% to 95% seen once, with approximately 1.6% in the top ten. Sequencing input: blood. All receptors come from a middle-aged man in good health.

This chain links TRBV24-1 with TRBJ2-3; no clear D gene. V shed 4 bases and J shed 4 bases, with 17 bases lying between them. CDR1 and CDR2 from the germline V gene are KGHDR and SFDVKD. The CDR3 totals 16 residues. The CDR3 region is CATSESPGPVPDTQYF. In DNA form, the CDR3 reads TGTGCCACCAGTGAGTCACCGGGTCCTGTCCCAGATACGCAGTATTTT.

V is TRBV7-2 and J is TRBJ1-5; no definite D call. Germline V CDR1 and CDR2: SGHTA, FQGNSA. This CDR3 is 14 amino acids long. V was shortened by 5 bases and J by 6 bases, with 14 bases between the two germline ends. The CDR3 DNA reads as TGTGCCAGCAGCCGTCGTGGGGTAGGTCAGCCCCAGCATTTT. It is translated as CASSRRGVGQPQHF.

This clone is deemed medium-sized. This chain links TRBV19 with TRBJ2-1; possibly TRBD2 for D (6 bases). The CDR3 totals 15 residues. V was trimmed by 1 base and J by 7 bases, leaving 14 bases between them. Germline CDR1 LNHDA, CDR2 SQIVND (reference sequence). The CDR3 bases are TGTGCCAGTAGTATAGCGGGGGATAGTGGTAATGAGCAGTTCTTC. Translated: CASSIAGDSGNEQFF.

The V and J genes are TRBV12-3 or TRBV12-4 and TRBJ2-7; D is uncertain. The CDR3 runs to 13 residues. V was shortened by 3 bases and J by 5 bases, with 11 bases between the two germline ends. This CDR3 is CASSFAQTDEQYF. As DNA, the CDR3 is TGTGCCAGCAGTTTTGCGCAGACCGACGAGCAGTACTTC.

The rearrangement uses TRBV10-1 and TRBJ2-3; 7 bases agree with TRBD1. V gave up 3 bases and J gave up 5 bases; unmatched junction bases: 11. Germline V lookup: CDR1 WNHNN, CDR2 SYGVQD (reference sequence). This CDR3 spans 16 amino acids. The CDR3 nucleotides are TGCGCCAGCAGTGAAGACAGGGTTGGAGACATAGATACGCAGTATTTT. Translating it yields CASSEDRVGDIDTQYF.

This rearrangement joins TRBV6-1 to TRBJ2-1, with 7 bases that match TRBD1. Unmatched junction bases numbered 11, after V lost 2 bases and J lost 7 bases. This CDR3 is 16 amino acids long. In germline, CDR1 is MNHNS, CDR2 SASEGT. CDR3 loop: CASSEFPDREGNEQFF. CDR3 DNA: TGTGCCAGCAGTGAATTCCCCGACAGGGAAGGGAATGAGCAGTTCTTC.

Remarks on this clone: The same CDR3 also results from other DNA sequences found in this sample. The chain combines TRBV5-1 with TRBJ1-3, with a possible D match to TRBD1 (6 bases). The CDR3 contains 15 residues. The V gene's germline CDR1 is SGHRS and CDR2 YFSETQ. Trimming shortened V by 0 bases and J by 4 bases, and 11 bases separated the two germline ends. The CDR3 bases are TGCGCCAGCAGCTTGGAGGGGGGGGGAGGAAACACCATATATTTT. Its translation: CASSLEGGGGNTIYF. Using reference TRBV5-1 and TRBJ1-3 for the parts outside the CDR3, the full variable domain is KAGVTQTPRYLIKTRGQQVTLSCSPISGHRSVSWYQQTPGQGLQFLFEYFSETQRNKGNFPGRFSGRQFSNSRSEMNVSTLELGDSALYLCASSLEGGGGNTIYFGEGSWLTVV.

Concerning this clone itself: The same CDR3 also results from other DNA sequences found in this sample. The chain has TRBV18 and TRBJ1-5; 12 bases are shared with TRBD1. The CDR3 contains 15 residues. V was clipped by 4 bases and J by 6 bases; unmatched bases: 4. Germline V CDR1 and CDR2: KGHSH, LQKENI. The CDR3: CASSRGQGAGQPQHF. In nucleotides, the CDR3 is TGTGCCAGCTCACGGGGACAGGGGGCGGGTCAGCCCCAGCATTTT.

The chain couples TRBV18 to TRBJ1-3; D gene uncertain. Per germline, CDR1 KGHSH and CDR2 LQKENI. Trimming pared 0 bases from V and 2 bases from J, leaving 11 bases between. The length of the CDR3 is 16 residues. CDR3 in DNA: TGTGCCAGCTCACCACCCGCGGGTTCAACTGGAAACACCATATATTTT. Translating gives CASSPPAGSTGNTIYF.

CDR3 DNA: TGTGCCAGCAGCTTAATGTCGGGAGGGGGCGCGGACACCGGGGAGCTGTTTTTT. It is translated as CASSLMSGGGADTGELFF. This chain joins TRBV11-3 and TRBJ2-2; D might be TRBD2 (8 bases). Germline V gene lookup returns CDR1 SGHNT and CDR2 YENEEA. The V end lost 2 bases, the J end lost 3 bases, and 19 bases lay between the germline ends. The CDR3 is 18 residues long.

About this clone itself: Lacking the conserved final phenylalanine or tryptophan, this CDR3 likely reflects a read error. No DNA is shown, since the ends of the CDR3 on it are uncertain; the CDR3 is the one TCRdb lists. This chain uses TRBV11-3 with TRBJ1-2; the table's D call of TRBD1 was not tested on the DNA. The length of the CDR3 is 12 amino acids, counting both ends. Germline-derived CDR1 and CDR2 are SGHNT and YENEEA. CDR3 amino acids: CASSLALRRKHV.

The chain carries TRBV6-5 and TRBJ1-5; no firm D call. V was pared by 0 bases and J by 7 bases, with 13 bases between. This CDR3 is built from 15 residues. Germline loops: CDR1 MNHEY, CDR2 SVGAGI. The CDR3 here is CASSYSWSLSQPQHF. The CDR3 DNA reads as TGTGCCAGCAGTTACTCCTGGTCCCTGTCGCAGCCCCAGCATTTT.

The genes are TRBV6-2 or TRBV6-3 and TRBJ2-4; 7 bases are a match to TRBD2. The junction had 10 bases not matched to a gene; V was cut back by 2 bases and J by 0 bases. The CDR3 loop spans 18 amino acids. The V gene's germline CDR1 is MNHEY and CDR2 SVGEGT. The CDR3 DNA reads TGTGCCAGCAGTTACATGGGGGAGGGTCCTCTAGCCAAAAACATTCAGTACTTC. Protein sequence: CASSYMGEGPLAKNIQYF.

Only one count was recorded for this clone. The chain has TRBV6-5 and TRBJ2-5; maybe TRBD1 (6 bases). Trimming took off 6 bases at V and 1 base at J, with 15 bases between the two ends. The CDR3 length is 15 residues. The germline gives CDR1 MNHEY, CDR2 SVGAGI. CDR3 loop: CASRQYRGFQETQYF. The CDR3 DNA is TGTGCCAGCAGACAATATAGGGGGTTCCAAGAGACCCAGTACTTC.

The chain links TRBV10-1 to TRBJ2-2; D not resolved. The CDR3 extends over 13 amino acids. The germline V gene encodes CDR1 WNHNN and CDR2 SYGVQD (reference sequence). V shed 5 bases and J shed 3 bases, with 7 bases lying between them. CDR3 loop: CASSRRDTGELFF. Written as DNA, the CDR3 is TGCGCCAGCAGTCGACGTGACACCGGGGAGCTGTTTTTT.

This clone was counted a few times. The rearrangement links TRBV19 to TRBJ1-2; 7 positions agree with TRBD1. After removal of 3 bases from V and 4 bases from J, the junction contained 8 bases not matched to a gene. The CDR3 extends over 15 amino acids. Germline V gives CDR1 LNHDA, CDR2 SQIVND (reference sequence). This CDR3 is CASSMVQGGTYGYTF. The CDR3 nucleotides are TGTGCCAGTAGTATGGTGCAGGGGGGAACCTATGGCTACACCTTC. Looking up the rest from reference TRBV19 and TRBJ1-2 gives the full variable domain: DGGITQSPKYLFRKEGQNVTLSCEQNLNHDAMYWYRQDPGQGLRLIYYSQIVNDFQKGDIAEGYSVSREKKESFPLTVTSAQKNPTAFYLCASSMVQGGTYGYTFGSGTRLTVV.

The chain couples TRBV11-2 to TRBJ2-1, with D possibly TRBD2 on 7 matching bases. Per the germline V gene, CDR1 is SGHAT and CDR2 is FQNNGV. CDR3 length: 15 residues. The ends were cut back, 6 bases at V and 7 bases at J, with 19 bases in the middle. The CDR3 DNA follows: TGTGCCAGCAGGTTTGCGGGGGCCCAAACGAATGAGCAGTTCTTC. Translating gives CASRFAGAQTNEQFF.

The V and J genes are TRBV5-8 and TRBJ2-5; 8 bases map to TRBD1. Per the germline V gene, CDR1 is SGHTS and CDR2 is YDEGEE. This CDR3 region has 14 residues. With V trimmed by 6 bases and J by 4 bases, 8 bases remained unmatched. CDR3 loop: CASIATGVSETQYF. For the CDR3, the DNA is TGTGCCAGCATCGCGACAGGGGTATCAGAGACCCAGTACTTC.

The rearrangement joins TRBV11-2 to TRBJ1-3; D unclear. The ends were cut back, 1 base at V and 2 bases at J, with 15 bases in the middle. This CDR3 is built from 17 residues. Germline CDR1 reads SGHAT; CDR2 reads FQNNGV. The CDR3 DNA reads as TGTGCCAGCAGCTTAGGAATGACCCCAGAGGCTGGAAACACCATATATTTT. It is translated as CASSLGMTPEAGNTIYF.

This chain connects TRBV15 to TRBJ2-1; 10 bases are a match to TRBD2. The CDR3 extends over 16 amino acids. CDR1 is LNHNV and CDR2 is YYDKDF in the germline V gene (reference sequence). The ends lost 5 bases at V and 4 bases at J; junction bases unmatched: 8. The CDR3 DNA reads as TGTGCCACCAGCGGTACCGGGACTAGCGATTACAATGAGCAGTTCTTC. Translating it yields CATSGTGTSDYNEQFF.

The chain recombines TRBV7-3 with TRBJ1-1; weak D call: TRBD1 (6 bases). V was cut by 5 bases and J by 2 bases, with 9 bases left in between. The CDR3 spans 13 residues. The germline V gene encodes CDR1 SGHTA and CDR2 FQGTGA. CDR3 residues: CASSPGGNTEAFF. DNA for the CDR3: TGTGCCAGCAGCCCGGGGGGCAACACTGAAGCTTTCTTT. Full variable domain (outside the CDR3, taken from reference TRBV7-3 and TRBJ1-1): GAGVSQTPSNKVTEKGKYVELRCDPISGHTALYWYRQSLGQGPEFLIYFQGTGAADDSGLPNDRFFAVRPEGSVSTLKIQRTERGDSAVYLCASSPGGNTEAFFGQGTRLTVV.

This rearrangement joins TRBV5-1 to TRBJ1-5, with D perhaps matching TRBD1 (6 bases). Between the trimmed V and J ends, which lost 4 bases and 3 bases, there was a span of 17 bases. The CDR3 length is 16 residues. Per the germline V gene, CDR1 is SGHRS and CDR2 is YFSETQ. The CDR3 reads CASSPGAFRVNQPQHF. CDR3 nucleotide sequence: TGCGCCAGCAGCCCGGGGGCATTCCGGGTCAATCAGCCCCAGCATTTT.

The chain uses TRBV6-4 and TRBJ2-7; 7 bases match TRBD1. The CDR3 totals 14 residues. Per germline, CDR1 MRHNA and CDR2 SNTAGT. Trimming took 5 bases from V and 3 from J; bases not matched to a gene: 7. The CDR3 protein is CASSTPGQHYEQYV. DNA of the CDR3: TGTGCCAGCAGTACTCCGGGACAGCACTACGAGCAGTACGTC.

V gene TRBV18 combines with J gene TRBJ2-6; D remains ambiguous. In germline, CDR1 is KGHSH, CDR2 LQKENI. This CDR3 comprises 19 residues. The V and J ends lost 1 base and 1 base respectively, with 17 bases between them. The CDR3 sequence: CASSPRTGESYSGANVLTF. In nucleotides, the CDR3 is TGTGCCAGCTCACCACGGACCGGCGAATCATATTCTGGGGCCAACGTCCTGACTTTC.

V usage is TRBV5-8 and J usage is TRBJ1-5; 8 bases map to TRBD1. The CDR3 covers 15 residues. Germline CDR1 is SGHTS and CDR2 is YDEGEE. Germline trimming cut 4 bases from V and 4 bases from J; bases unmatched to any gene: 7. CDR3 sequence reads: CASSRDRGANQPQHF. CDR3 coding DNA: TGTGCCAGCAGCCGAGACAGGGGAGCTAATCAGCCCCAGCATTTT. The full variable domain, in which reference TRBV5-8 and TRBJ1-5 provide the parts outside the CDR3, is EAGVTQSPTHLIKTRGQQATLRCSPISGHTSVYWYQQALGLGLQFLLWYDEGEERNRGNFPPRFSGRQFPNYSSELNVNALELEDSALYLCASSRDRGANQPQHFGDGTRLSIL.

This rearrangement joins TRBV6-5 to TRBJ2-3; D not resolved. Trimming took off 6 bases at V and 8 bases at J, with 9 bases between the two ends. Germline assignment: CDR1 MNHEY and CDR2 SVGAGI. This CDR3 contains 11 residues. CDR3 bases: TGTGCCAGCAGCCACCTCGCTACGCAGTATTTT. Encoded protein: CASSHLATQYF.

This sequence joins TRBV19 and TRBJ2-5; 10 positions agree with TRBD2. The ends lost 5 bases at V and 5 bases at J; junction bases unmatched: 11. In germline, CDR1 is LNHDA, CDR2 SQIVND (reference sequence). CDR3 length: 16 amino acids. Written as DNA, the CDR3 is TGTGCCAGTAGTCCCCGGGGTAGCGGGGGGATGGAGACCCAGTACTTC. Translation: CASSPRGSGGMETQYF.

The sample holds one count of this clone. This CDR3 is CASSLRQKIYNEQFF. The CDR3 nucleotides are TGTGCCAGCAGCCTAAGACAGAAAATCTACAATGAGCAGTTCTTC. V gene TRBV11-2 combines with J gene TRBJ2-1, with D perhaps matching TRBD1 (5 bases). V was clipped by 5 bases and J by 3 bases, with 14 bases between them. The germline gives CDR1 SGHAT, CDR2 FQNNGV. The CDR3 has 15 amino acids.

The chain combines TRBV29-1 with TRBJ1-4, with a weak D call TRBD1 (5 bases). The ends were cut back, 7 bases at V and 3 bases at J, with 12 bases in the middle. This CDR3 comprises 13 residues. Per the germline V gene, CDR1 is SQVTM and CDR2 is ANQGSEA. The CDR3 spells CSAGRGSNEKLFF. The CDR3 bases are TGCAGCGCGGGGCGGGGCTCTAATGAAAAACTGTTTTTT.

The chain joins TRBV28 to TRBJ1-5, with 10 bases that match TRBD1. V lost 5 bases, J lost 5 bases, and 3 bases stayed unmatched. CDR1 MDHEN and CDR2 SYDVKM come from the germline V gene. This CDR3 is built from 14 residues. The CDR3 nucleotides read TGTGCCAGCAGTGAGACAGGGGGCCATCAGCCCCAGCATTTT. This gives the protein CASSETGGHQPQHF. Supplemented by reference TRBV28 and TRBJ1-5, the full variable domain reads DVKVTQSSRYLVKRTGEKVFLECVQDMDHENMFWYRQDPGLGLRLIYFSYDVKMKEKGDIPEGYSVSREKKERFSLILESASTNQTSMYLCASSETGGHQPQHFGDGTRLSIL.